What follows is one T cell receptor beta chain and its context. The CDR3 has 15 residues. Germline V CDR1 and CDR2: MNHNS, SASEGT. The ends were cut back, 5 bases at V and 6 bases at J, with 16 bases in the middle. The sample originates from a study of T-cell reconstitution after alpha-beta-depleted transplantation in children. Construction of the TCRbeta library involved unique molecular identifiers. Via MiXCR, TCRdb re-called the PCR reads, giving one row per CDR3 protein. The sample lists a few hundred thousand distinct CDR3 sequences; about 18% were seen once. The specimen comprised PBMCs from the stem cell graft donor, sampled from the stem cell graft. This TCR was sampled from a human donor who donated a stem cell graft to a child with acute lymphoblastic leukemia. The J gene is TRBJ2-2, the V gene TRBV6-1, with a tentative D call TRBD1 (6 bases). CDR3 sequence (DNA): TGTGCCAGCAGTCCGGGGACATTGAGTGCCGGGGAGCTGTTTTTT. Translated: CASSPGTLSAGELFF.